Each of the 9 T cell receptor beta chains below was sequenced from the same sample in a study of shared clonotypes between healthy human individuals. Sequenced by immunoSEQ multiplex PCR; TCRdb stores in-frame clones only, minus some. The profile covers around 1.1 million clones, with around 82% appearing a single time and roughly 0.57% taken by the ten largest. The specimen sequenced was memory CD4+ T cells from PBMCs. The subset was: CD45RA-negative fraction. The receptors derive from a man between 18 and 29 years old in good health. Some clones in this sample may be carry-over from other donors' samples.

The CDR3 nucleotides read TGTGCCAGCAGTCACTACGACAGGGTCGGAGAGACCCAGTACTTC. Its translation: CASSHYDRVGETQYF. The chain carries TRBV27 and TRBJ2-5, with TRBD1 matching over 7 bases. CDR3 length equals 15 residues. Trimming at V came to 5 bases and at J to 4 bases, leaving 10 bases not matched to a gene. CDR1 and CDR2 from the germline V gene are MNHEY and SMNVEV (reference sequence).

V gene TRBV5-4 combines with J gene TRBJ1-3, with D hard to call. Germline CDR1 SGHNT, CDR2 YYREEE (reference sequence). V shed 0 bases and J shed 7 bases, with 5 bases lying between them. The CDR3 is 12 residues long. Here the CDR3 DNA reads TGTGCCAGCAGCTTGGACCGGAACACCATATATTTT. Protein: CASSLDRNTIYF.

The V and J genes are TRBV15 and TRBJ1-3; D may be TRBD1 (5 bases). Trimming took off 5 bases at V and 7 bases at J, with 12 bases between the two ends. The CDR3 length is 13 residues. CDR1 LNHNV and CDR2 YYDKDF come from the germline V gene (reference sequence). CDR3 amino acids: CATSWGMGNTIYF. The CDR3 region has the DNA TGTGCCACCAGCTGGGGGATGGGGAACACCATATATTTT.

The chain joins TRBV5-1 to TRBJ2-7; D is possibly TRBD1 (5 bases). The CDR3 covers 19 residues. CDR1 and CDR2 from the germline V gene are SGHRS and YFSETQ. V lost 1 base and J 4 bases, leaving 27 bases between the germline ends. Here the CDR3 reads CASSLRNRTLSKAPYEQYF. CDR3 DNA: TGCGCCAGCAGCTTGCGTAACCGGACACTCTCAAAGGCCCCTTACGAGCAGTACTTC.

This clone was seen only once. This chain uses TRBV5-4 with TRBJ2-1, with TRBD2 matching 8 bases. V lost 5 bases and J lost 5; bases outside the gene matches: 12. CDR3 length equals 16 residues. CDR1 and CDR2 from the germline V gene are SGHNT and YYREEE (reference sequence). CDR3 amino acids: CASRTSAGAGDNEQFF. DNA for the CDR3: TGTGCCAGCAGGACCTCGGCGGGAGCGGGAGACAATGAGCAGTTCTTC. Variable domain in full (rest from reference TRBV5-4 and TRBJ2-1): ETGVTQSPTHLIKTRGQQVTLRCSSQSGHNTVSWYQQALGQGPQFIFQYYREEENGRGNFPPRFSGLQFPNYSSELNVNALELDDSALYLCASRTSAGAGDNEQFFGPGTRLTVL.

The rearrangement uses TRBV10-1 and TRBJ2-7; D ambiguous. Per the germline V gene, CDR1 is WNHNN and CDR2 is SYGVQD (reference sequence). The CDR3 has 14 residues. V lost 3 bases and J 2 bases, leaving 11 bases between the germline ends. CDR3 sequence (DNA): TGCGCCAGCAGTGATGGGCAGTACCCCTACGAGCAGTACTTC. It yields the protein CASSDGQYPYEQYF.

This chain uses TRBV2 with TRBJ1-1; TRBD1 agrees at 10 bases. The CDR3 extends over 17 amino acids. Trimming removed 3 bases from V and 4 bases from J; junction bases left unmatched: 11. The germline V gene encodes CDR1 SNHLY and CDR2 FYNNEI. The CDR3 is CASSERAQTGGRTEAFF. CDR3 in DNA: TGTGCCAGCAGTGAGAGGGCCCAGACAGGGGGCCGCACTGAAGCTTTCTTT.

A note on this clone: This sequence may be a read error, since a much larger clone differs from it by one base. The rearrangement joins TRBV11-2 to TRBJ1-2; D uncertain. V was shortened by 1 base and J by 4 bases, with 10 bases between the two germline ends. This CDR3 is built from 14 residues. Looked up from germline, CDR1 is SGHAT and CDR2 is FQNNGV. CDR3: CASSLGTGVYGYTF. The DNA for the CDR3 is TGTGCCAGCAGCTTAGGGACGGGCGTCTATGGCTACACCTTC.

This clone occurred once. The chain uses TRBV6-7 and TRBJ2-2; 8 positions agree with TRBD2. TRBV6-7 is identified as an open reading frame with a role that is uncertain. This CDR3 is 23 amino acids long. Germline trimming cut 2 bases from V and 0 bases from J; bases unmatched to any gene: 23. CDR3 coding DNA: TGTGCCAGCAGTTACCGTTGGCTAGCGGGCGACTTTTTCTGGACGACGAACACCGGGGAGCTGTTTTTT. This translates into CASSYRWLAGDFFWTTNTGELFF.